This entry concerns a single T cell receptor beta chain. This record comes from a study of T-cell reconstitution after alpha-beta-depleted transplantation in children. TCRbeta library preparation incorporated unique molecular identifiers. TCRdb passed the PCR reads through MiXCR, listing each CDR3 protein once. The sample comprises a few hundred thousand distinct CDR3 sequences, around 20% of which are singletons, and over 3.5% rests with the top ten. Germline loops: CDR1 MGHDK, CDR2 SYGVNS. CDR3 length: 16 residues. Trimming took 4 bases from V and 6 from J; bases not matched to a gene: 15. The specimen was PBMCs from the stem cell graft donor, collected from the stem cell graft. This TCR derives from a human donor who donated a stem cell graft to a child with acute myeloid leukemia. The V call is TRBV25-1, the J call TRBJ2-7; 7 bases map to TRBD1. The CDR3 loop reads CASSGMTGTLSPEQYF. DNA for the CDR3: TGTGCCAGCAGTGGGATGACAGGGACGTTATCCCCCGAGCAGTACTTC.